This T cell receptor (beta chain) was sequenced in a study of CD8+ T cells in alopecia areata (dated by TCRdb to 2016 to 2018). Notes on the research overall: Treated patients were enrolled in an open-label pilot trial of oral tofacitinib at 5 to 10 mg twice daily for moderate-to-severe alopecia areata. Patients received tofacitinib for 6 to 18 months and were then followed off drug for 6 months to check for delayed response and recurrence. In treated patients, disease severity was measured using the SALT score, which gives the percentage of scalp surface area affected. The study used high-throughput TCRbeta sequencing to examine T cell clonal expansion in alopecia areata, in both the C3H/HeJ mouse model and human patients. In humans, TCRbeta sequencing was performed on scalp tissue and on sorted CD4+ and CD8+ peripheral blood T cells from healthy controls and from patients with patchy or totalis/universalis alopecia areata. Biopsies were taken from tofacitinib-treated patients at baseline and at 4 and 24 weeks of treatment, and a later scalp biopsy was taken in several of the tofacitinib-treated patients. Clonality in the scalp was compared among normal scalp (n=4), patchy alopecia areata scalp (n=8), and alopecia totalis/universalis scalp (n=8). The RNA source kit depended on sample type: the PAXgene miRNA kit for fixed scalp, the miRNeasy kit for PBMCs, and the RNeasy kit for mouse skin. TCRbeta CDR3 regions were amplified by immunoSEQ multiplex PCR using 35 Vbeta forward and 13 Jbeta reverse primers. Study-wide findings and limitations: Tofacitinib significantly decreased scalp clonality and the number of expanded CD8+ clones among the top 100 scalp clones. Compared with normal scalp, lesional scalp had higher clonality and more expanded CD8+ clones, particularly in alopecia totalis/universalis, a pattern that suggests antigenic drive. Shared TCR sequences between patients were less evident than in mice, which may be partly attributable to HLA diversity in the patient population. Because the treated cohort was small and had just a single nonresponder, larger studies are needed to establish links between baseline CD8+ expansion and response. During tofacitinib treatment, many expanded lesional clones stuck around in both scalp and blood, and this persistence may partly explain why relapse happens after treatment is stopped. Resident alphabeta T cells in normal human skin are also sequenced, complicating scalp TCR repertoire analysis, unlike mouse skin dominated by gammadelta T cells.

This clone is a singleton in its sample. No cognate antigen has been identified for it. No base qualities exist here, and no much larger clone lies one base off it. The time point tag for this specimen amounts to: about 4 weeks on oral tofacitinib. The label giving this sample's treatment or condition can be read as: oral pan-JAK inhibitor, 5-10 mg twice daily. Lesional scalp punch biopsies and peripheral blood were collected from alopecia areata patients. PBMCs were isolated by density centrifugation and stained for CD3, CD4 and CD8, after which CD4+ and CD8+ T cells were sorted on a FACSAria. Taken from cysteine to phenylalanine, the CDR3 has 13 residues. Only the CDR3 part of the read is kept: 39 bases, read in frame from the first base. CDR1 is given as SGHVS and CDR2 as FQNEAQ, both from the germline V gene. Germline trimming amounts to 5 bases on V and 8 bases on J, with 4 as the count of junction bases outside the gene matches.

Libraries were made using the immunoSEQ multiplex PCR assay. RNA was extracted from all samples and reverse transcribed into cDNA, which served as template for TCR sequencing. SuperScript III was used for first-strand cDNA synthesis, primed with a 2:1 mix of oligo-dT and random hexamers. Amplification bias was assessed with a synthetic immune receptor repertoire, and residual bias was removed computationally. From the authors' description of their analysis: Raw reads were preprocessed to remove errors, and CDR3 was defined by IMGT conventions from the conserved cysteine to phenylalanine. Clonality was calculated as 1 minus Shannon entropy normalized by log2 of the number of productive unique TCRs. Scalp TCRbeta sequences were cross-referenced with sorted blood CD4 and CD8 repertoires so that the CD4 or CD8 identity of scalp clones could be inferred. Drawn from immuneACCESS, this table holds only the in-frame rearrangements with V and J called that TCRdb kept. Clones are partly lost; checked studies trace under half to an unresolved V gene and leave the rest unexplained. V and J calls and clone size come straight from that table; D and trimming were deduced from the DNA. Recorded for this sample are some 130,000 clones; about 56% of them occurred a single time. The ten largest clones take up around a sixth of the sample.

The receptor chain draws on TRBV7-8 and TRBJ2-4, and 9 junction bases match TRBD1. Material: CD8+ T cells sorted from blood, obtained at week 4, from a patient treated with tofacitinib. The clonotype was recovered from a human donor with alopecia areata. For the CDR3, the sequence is CASSTQGADIQYF. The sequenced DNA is TGTGCCAGCAGCACACAGGGGGCAGACATTCAGTACTTC.